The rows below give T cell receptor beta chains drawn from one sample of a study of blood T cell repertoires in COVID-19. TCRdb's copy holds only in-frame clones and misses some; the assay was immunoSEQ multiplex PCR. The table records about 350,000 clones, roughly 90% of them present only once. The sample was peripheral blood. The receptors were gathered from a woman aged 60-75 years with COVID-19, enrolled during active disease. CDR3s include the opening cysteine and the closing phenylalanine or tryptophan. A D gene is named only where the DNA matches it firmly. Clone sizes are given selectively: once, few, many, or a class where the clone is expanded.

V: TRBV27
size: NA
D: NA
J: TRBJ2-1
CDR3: CASSLSPNTGSRQFF
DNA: TGTGCCAGCAGTTTATCGCCTAATACAGGATCGCGTCAGTTCTTC

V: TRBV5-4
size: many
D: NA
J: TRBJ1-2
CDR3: CASRAQARTYGYTF
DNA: TGTGCCAGCAGGGCCCAGGCCCGCACCTATGGCTACACCTTC

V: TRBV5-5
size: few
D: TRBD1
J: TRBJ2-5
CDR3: CASSKGTGGQETQYF
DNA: TGTGCCAGCAGCAAAGGGACAGGGGGGCAAGAGACCCAGTACTTC

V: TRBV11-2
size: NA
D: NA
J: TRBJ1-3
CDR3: CASTLPGSGNTIYF
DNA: TGTGCCAGCACCCTCCCGGGGTCTGGAAACACCATATATTTT

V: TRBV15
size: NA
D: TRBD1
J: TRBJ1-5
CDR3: CATSRDREGNQPQHF
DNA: TGTGCCACCTCCCGGGACAGGGAGGGCAATCAGCCCCAGCATTTT

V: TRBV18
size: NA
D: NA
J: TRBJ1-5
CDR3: CASSLARNQPQHF
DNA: TGTGCCAGCTCCCTCGCCCGGAATCAGCCCCAGCATTTT

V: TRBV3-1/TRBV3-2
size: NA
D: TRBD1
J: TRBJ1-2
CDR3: CASSQVRRTGQNYGYTF
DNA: TGTGCCAGCAGCCAAGTTCGCCGGACAGGACAGAACTATGGCTACACCTTC

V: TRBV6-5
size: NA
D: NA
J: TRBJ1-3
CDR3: CASSYAGGNTIYF
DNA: TGTGCCAGCAGTTACGCCGGGGGAAACACCATATATTTT

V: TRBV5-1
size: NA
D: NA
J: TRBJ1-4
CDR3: CASSLSTNEKLFF
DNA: TGCGCCAGCTCTTTATCAACTAATGAAAAACTGTTTTTT

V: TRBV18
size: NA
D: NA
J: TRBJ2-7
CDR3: CASSWTTGAYEQYF
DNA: TGTGCCAGCTCGTGGACGACCGGGGCCTACGAGCAGTACTTC

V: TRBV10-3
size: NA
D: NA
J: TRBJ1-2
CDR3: CAITPRIDYGYTF
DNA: TGTGCCATCACCCCCAGGATAGACTATGGCTACACCTTC

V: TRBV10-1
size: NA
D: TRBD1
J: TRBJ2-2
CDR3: CASSRDSLAGELFF
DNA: TGCGCCAGCAGTCGGGACAGCCTGGCCGGGGAGCTGTTTTTT

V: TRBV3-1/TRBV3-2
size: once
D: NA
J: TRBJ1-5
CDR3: CASSPSDRQALPSNQPQHF
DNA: TGTGCCAGCAGCCCCTCTGATAGACAGGCACTTCCTTCTAATCAGCCCCAGCATTTT

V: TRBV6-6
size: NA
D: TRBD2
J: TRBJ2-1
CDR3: CASLGLAGHNEQFF
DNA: TGTGCCAGCTTAGGGTTAGCGGGGCATAATGAGCAGTTCTTC

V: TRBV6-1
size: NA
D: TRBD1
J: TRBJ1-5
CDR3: CASSEDRDIHQPQHF
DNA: TGTGCCAGCAGTGAGGACAGGGATATCCATCAGCCCCAGCATTTT

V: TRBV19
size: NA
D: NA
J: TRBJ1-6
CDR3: CASSIDRGNSPLHF
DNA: TGTGCCAGTAGTATAGATCGGGGTAATTCACCCCTCCACTTT

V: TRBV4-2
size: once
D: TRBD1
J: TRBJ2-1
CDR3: CVSSQVPGRGQKYEQFF
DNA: TGTGTCAGCAGCCAAGTTCCTGGAAGGGGGCAAAAGTATGAGCAGTTCTTC

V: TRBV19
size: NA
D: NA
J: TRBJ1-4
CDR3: CASSIGDSRERTF
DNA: TGTGCCAGTAGTATAGGGGACTCGAGGGAGCGCACCTTT

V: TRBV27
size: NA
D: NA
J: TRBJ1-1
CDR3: CASSLITGTEAFF
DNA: TGTGCCAGCAGCCTAATTACAGGGACTGAAGCTTTCTTT

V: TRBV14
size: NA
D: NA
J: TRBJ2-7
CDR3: CASSQVRGYEQYF
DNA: TGTGCCAGCAGCCAAGTTAGGGGCTACGAGCAGTACTTC

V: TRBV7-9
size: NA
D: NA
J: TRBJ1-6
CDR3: CASSLSLSGLHF
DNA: TGTGCCAGCAGCTTAAGCCTCTCAGGCCTCCACTTT

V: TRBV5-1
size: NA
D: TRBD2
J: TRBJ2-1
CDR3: CASSQGTSGGLTLF
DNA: TGCGCCAGCAGCCAAGGGACTAGCGGGGGGTTGACGCTCTTC

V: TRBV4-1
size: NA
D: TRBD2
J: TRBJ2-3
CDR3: CASSQDPRTSGTDTQYF
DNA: TGCGCCAGCAGCCAAGATCCCCGGACTAGCGGCACAGATACGCAGTATTTT

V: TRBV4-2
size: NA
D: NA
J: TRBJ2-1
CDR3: CASSTLDYNEQFF
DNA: TGTGCCAGCAGCACTCTAGACTACAATGAGCAGTTCTTC

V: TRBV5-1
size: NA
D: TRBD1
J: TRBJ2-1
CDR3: CASSLTRGSGEQFF
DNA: TGCGCCAGCAGCTTGACCAGGGGGTCTGGTGAGCAGTTCTTC

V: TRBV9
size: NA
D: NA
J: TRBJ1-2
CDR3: CASSVGHVDYGYTF
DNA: TGTGCCAGCAGCGTAGGGCACGTCGACTATGGCTACACCTTC

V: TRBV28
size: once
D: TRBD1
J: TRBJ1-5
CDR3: CASNGDRGSNQPQHF
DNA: TGTGCCAGCAATGGGGACAGAGGTAGCAATCAGCCCCAGCATTTT

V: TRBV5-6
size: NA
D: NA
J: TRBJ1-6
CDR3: CASSLVGGLRPALHF
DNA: TGTGCCAGCAGCTTGGTCGGTGGGCTGCGTCCGGCCCTCCACTTT